This section outlines one T cell receptor beta chain sequence together with its context. These data come from a study of blood T cell repertoires in COVID-19. Study-wide background: Whether acute or convalescent, the COVID-19 samples came from the United States, Italy and Spain. Sample material is recorded as cDNA or gDNA derived from T cells, B-cell-depleted T cells, or PBMCs.

The CDR3 has 11 amino acids. The V end was cut by 6 bases, the J end by 7 bases, with 9 bases between. Per germline, CDR1 MNHEY and CDR2 SVGEGT. Per the original data handling: Reference gene primer amplification gave estimated nucleated cell counts. Clones were read by immunoSEQ multiplex PCR, and TCRdb kept only the in-frame ones, dropping some. V and J calls and clone size are as listed in that table; D and trimming were resolved from the DNA. The top ten hold roughly 1% of the sample, which has approximately 330,000 clones, around 87% seen once. Followed longitudinally, the Seattle patients had been enrolled during active infection.

This clonotype was obtained from a woman between 40 and 50 years old with COVID-19, enrolled during active disease. What was sequenced was peripheral blood. V is TRBV6-2 or TRBV6-3 and J is TRBJ2-5; D is ambiguous. Written as DNA, the CDR3 is TGTGCCAGCAGCCCTCGGAGGACCCAGTACTTC. This encodes CASSPRRTQYF.